This T cell receptor (beta chain) was sequenced in a study of shared T cell receptors in the human thymus. The CDR3 covers 17 residues. Germline-derived CDR1 and CDR2 are SNHLY and FYNNEI. The V gene lost 3 bases and the J gene lost 3 bases, with 20 bases spanning the gap. Sequenced by immunoSEQ multiplex PCR; TCRdb stores in-frame clones only, minus some. Of hundreds of thousands of clones listed, 75% to 80% are singletons. This same sample was also part of a study on human thymus T cells. That work contributes: Corrective cardiac surgery supplied the resected thymus tissue. What appeared biased in thymic and blood repertoires was the usage of V and J genes. Related research described thymic repertoires that were highly overlapping among unrelated individuals.

The genes are TRBV2 and TRBJ1-1, with TRBD1 as a possible D gene (6 bases). This receptor was identified in a boy in the first two years of life with a congenital heart defect. The sequenced material came from thymocytes. The CDR3 nucleotides are TGTGCCAGCAGTGAGGGGCGGCAGGGGTTTGAGGACACTGAAGCTTTCTTT. It encodes CASSEGRQGFEDTEAFF.